This TCR beta chain was recorded in a study of Tregs in tolerant kidney transplant recipients. This clone was seen once. Germline V gives CDR1 WSHSY, CDR2 SAAADI. V gave up 3 bases and J gave up 3 bases, with 7 bases separating them. This CDR3 is built from 13 residues. Measured with immunoSEQ multiplex PCR; TCRdb has only the in-frame clones, and not every one. This table has 50,000 to 85,000 clones, roughly 92% appearing once. This TCR derives from a human donor who received a combined kidney and bone marrow transplant. The specimen was CD8+ T cells from blood, collected before the transplant. The rearrangement uses TRBV10-2 and TRBJ2-3; D gene uncertain. This CDR3 reads CASSDTQTDTQYF. For the CDR3, the DNA is TGCGCCAGCAGTGATACGCAGACAGATACGCAGTATTTT.